These 29 T cell receptor beta chains originate from one sample sequenced in a study of cytomegalovirus exposure and HLA in healthy donors. In the PCR, 60 Vbeta and 13 Jbeta primers were used. The method was immunoSEQ multiplex PCR; TCRdb's version includes in-frame clones alone and lacks a portion of them. The sample shows 150,000 to 200,000 clones, almost 80% of them seen only once. Sequencing was carried out using PBMCs. The receptor source for this set is a man aged 50 or older in good health and CMV-seropositive.

This clone was observed at least ten times. The CDR3 protein is CASSFFRGPEAFF. Written as DNA, the CDR3 is TGTGCCAGTAGTTTTTTCAGGGGGCCTGAAGCTTTCTTT. V is TRBV19 and J is TRBJ1-1, with 8 bases matching TRBD1. CDR1 LNHDA and CDR2 SQIVND come from the germline V gene (reference sequence). The junction had 5 bases not matched to a gene; V was cut back by 5 bases and J by 6 bases. The CDR3 spans 13 residues.

This chain uses TRBV19 with TRBJ1-4; TRBD1 is a possible D gene (5 bases). The CDR3 is 15 amino acids. CDR1 and CDR2 from the germline V gene are LNHDA and SQIVND (reference sequence). The ends were cut back, 2 bases at V and 0 bases at J, with 7 bases in the middle. CDR3 in DNA: TGTGCCAGTAGTATACGGGGGACAACTAATGAAAAACTGTTTTTT. Amino acids: CASSIRGTTNEKLFF. Using reference TRBV19 and TRBJ1-4 for the parts outside the CDR3, the full variable domain is DGGITQSPKYLFRKEGQNVTLSCEQNLNHDAMYWYRQDPGQGLRLIYYSQIVNDFQKGDIAEGYSVSREKKESFPLTVTSAQKNPTAFYLCASSIRGTTNEKLFFGSGTQLSVL.

Concerning this clone itself: The sample carries other DNA sequences with the same CDR3. The V gene is TRBV30, the J gene TRBJ2-3; a possible D gene is TRBD2 (7 bases). Germline V gene data show CDR1 as GTSNPN and CDR2 as SVGIG (reference sequence). The CDR3 contains 15 residues. Trimming stripped 0 bases from V and 3 bases from J, with 13 bases between. CDR3 DNA: TGTGCCTGGAGTGTGGGAGGGGGGGAAACAGATACGCAGTATTTT. The encoded protein is CAWSVGGGETDTQYF.

This clone has only one observation. The chain is built from TRBV28 and TRBJ2-5; TRBD2 aligns across 11 bases. Germline lookup yields CDR1 MDHEN and CDR2 SYDVKM. V lost 7 bases, J lost 7 bases, and 11 bases stayed unmatched. This CDR3 has 15 amino acids. The CDR3 DNA reads TGTGCCAGCAACCCACCGGGACTAGCGGATGGGACCCAGTACTTC. It is translated as CASNPPGLADGTQYF.

The CDR3 here is CASSLYSGGGNQPQHF. CDR3 bases: TGTGCCAGTAGCCTGTATTCAGGAGGTGGCAATCAGCCCCAGCATTTT. V and J are TRBV19 and TRBJ1-5; D remains unclear. The CDR3 has 16 amino acids. The germline V gene encodes CDR1 LNHDA and CDR2 SQIVND (reference sequence). Trimming shortened V by 6 bases and J by 2 bases, and 17 bases separated the two germline ends. Full variable domain (missing parts from reference TRBV19 and TRBJ1-5): DGGITQSPKYLFRKEGQNVTLSCEQNLNHDAMYWYRQDPGQGLRLIYYSQIVNDFQKGDIAEGYSVSREKKESFPLTVTSAQKNPTAFYLCASSLYSGGGNQPQHFGDGTRLSIL.

This clone came up once. The genes are TRBV7-6 and TRBJ2-3; 15 nucleotides line up with TRBD2. The CDR3 is made up of 15 amino acids. V lost 4 bases, J lost 6 bases, and 2 bases stayed unmatched. CDR1 SGHVS and CDR2 FNYEAQ come from the germline V gene. This CDR3 is CASSSGTSGGDTQYF. CDR3 nucleotide sequence: TGTGCCAGCAGCTCCGGGACTAGCGGGGGGGATACGCAGTATTTT.

The chain uses TRBV28 and TRBJ2-2; D might be TRBD2 (6 bases). From germline, CDR1 is MDHEN and CDR2 SYDVKM. The CDR3 covers 15 residues. V gave up 10 bases and J gave up 4 bases, with 19 bases separating them. The CDR3 spells CATKGRLGVTGELFF. The CDR3 DNA sequence: TGTGCCACCAAGGGGAGACTAGGTGTCACCGGGGAGCTGTTTTTT. The variable domain in full, with the rest retrieved from reference TRBV28 and TRBJ2-2, is DVKVTQSSRYLVKRTGEKVFLECVQDMDHENMFWYRQDPGLGLRLIYFSYDVKMKEKGDIPEGYSVSREKKERFSLILESASTNQTSMYLCATKGRLGVTGELFFGEGSRLTVL.

The chain couples TRBV27 to TRBJ1-2; D unresolved. The CDR3 totals 13 residues. V lost 4 bases to trimming and J lost 2 bases, with 8 bases between them. In germline, CDR1 is MNHEY, CDR2 SMNVEV (reference sequence). The CDR3: CASSSHLNYGYTF. DNA for the CDR3: TGTGCCAGCAGTTCACATCTGAACTATGGCTACACCTTC.

V usage is TRBV28 and J usage is TRBJ1-2; 10 nucleotides line up with TRBD1. V dropped 4 bases and J dropped 6; count of bases not matched to a gene: 5. CDR1 is MDHEN and CDR2 is SYDVKM in the germline V gene. The CDR3 runs 14 residues. CDR3 nucleotides: TGTGCCAGCAGTTCCGGGACAGGGGCCAATGGCTACACCTTC. Translated, it gives CASSSGTGANGYTF.

This clone was counted between two and nine times. The chain uses TRBV4-3 and TRBJ1-1; TRBD1 matches 8 bases. V trimming: 1 base; J trimming: 5 bases; junction bases outside the gene matches: 9. Germline V gene data show CDR1 as LGHNA and CDR2 as YSLEER. This CDR3 is 16 amino acids long. The CDR3 is CASSQGAGGVGTEAFF. The DNA of the CDR3 is TGCGCCAGCAGCCAAGGGGCAGGGGGCGTTGGAACTGAAGCTTTCTTT.

The CDR3, as DNA: TGTGCCAGCAGCTTTCCACGGGGGGGCACAGATACGCAGTATTTT. The encoded protein is CASSFPRGGTDTQYF. This sequence joins TRBV7-9 and TRBJ2-3, with 7 bases identical to TRBD2. The CDR3 is made up of 15 amino acids. The V gene's germline CDR1 is SEHNR and CDR2 FQNEAQ (reference sequence). J gave up 1 base and V 3 bases, and 4 bases lay outside the gene matches.

The chain is built from TRBV19 and TRBJ1-2, with D possibly being TRBD1 (6 bases). The germline V gene encodes CDR1 LNHDA and CDR2 SQIVND (reference sequence). The germline V and J ends were trimmed by 1 base and 8 bases, with 14 bases remaining between them. The length of the CDR3 is 14 residues. CDR3 in amino acids: CASSIGRTEYGYTF. The CDR3 bases are TGTGCCAGTAGTATAGGCCGGACAGAGTACGGCTACACCTTC.

There are many counts of this clone. The CDR3 here is CASSRITGEAFF. The CDR3 bases are TGTGCCAGCAGCCGCATAACAGGTGAAGCTTTCTTT. V is TRBV7-8 and J is TRBJ1-1, with TRBD1 as a possible D gene (5 bases). CDR3 size: 12 residues. Germline CDR1 reads SGHVS; CDR2 reads FQNEAQ. Trimming took off 5 bases at V and 7 bases at J, with 11 bases between the two ends.

The chain is built from TRBV4-1 and TRBJ2-5; D is ambiguous. The last part of the DNA fits TRBJ2-7 better; the J call may be wrong. This CDR3 has 15 amino acids. Per the germline V gene, CDR1 is MGHRA and CDR2 is YSYEKL. CDR3 loop: CASSQSHSPTYEQYF. The CDR3 nucleotides are TGCGCCAGCAGCCAGTCCCATAGCCCGACCTACGAGCAGTACTTC.

This clone was found once. The genes are TRBV11-3 and TRBJ2-7; D is possibly TRBD2 (5 bases). The germline V gene encodes CDR1 SGHNT and CDR2 YENEEA. Trimming stripped 4 bases from V and 3 bases from J, with 10 bases between. The CDR3 has 13 amino acids. The CDR3 bases are TGTGCCAGCAGCTCACAGAGCGGCTACGAGCAGTACTTC. Its translation is CASSSQSGYEQYF.

J is TRBJ2-7 and V is TRBV6-6, with 10 bases identical to TRBD1. This CDR3 region has 15 residues. CDR1 MNHNY and CDR2 SVGAGI come from the germline V gene (reference sequence). Germline trimming cut 7 bases from V and 2 bases from J; bases unmatched to any gene: 8. CDR3 in DNA: TGTGCCAGCAACCCATTTGGACAGGGGGCCTACGAGCAGTACTTC. It translates to CASNPFGQGAYEQYF.

The V and J genes are TRBV4-3 and TRBJ2-1; 11 bases agree with TRBD2. The V and J ends lost 5 bases and 5 bases, in that order; junction bases with no gene match: 2. Germline-derived CDR1 and CDR2 are LGHNA and YSLEER. CDR3 length equals 14 residues. CDR3 protein: CASSGTSGDNEQFF. For the CDR3, the DNA is TGCGCCAGCAGCGGGACTAGCGGAGACAATGAGCAGTTCTTC.

The V call is TRBV10-3, the J call TRBJ2-3, with TRBD2 as a possible D gene (6 bases). With 2 bases removed from V and 7 bases from J, the gap between germline ends came to 16 bases. CDR1 is ENHRY, CDR2 SYGVKD, per germline. The CDR3 totals 15 residues. This chain's CDR3 is CAISETAGTLNTQYF. In DNA, the CDR3 is TGTGCCATCAGTGAGACGGCGGGGACGCTGAATACGCAGTATTTT.

The rearrangement links TRBV28 to TRBJ2-7, with 10 nucleotides matching TRBD1. The CDR3 is made up of 15 amino acids. Germline V CDR1 and CDR2: MDHEN, SYDVKM. V was clipped by 3 bases and J by 1 base; unmatched bases: 3. CDR3 in amino acids: CASSFGTGVSYEQYV. DNA for the CDR3: TGTGCCAGCAGTTTCGGGACAGGGGTTTCCTACGAGCAGTACGTC.

This rearrangement joins TRBV7-3 to TRBJ2-3; maybe TRBD2 (5 bases). Trimming took 3 bases from V and 0 from J, leaving 7 bases between them. In germline, CDR1 is SGHTA, CDR2 FQGTGA. CDR3 length: 14 amino acids. The chain's CDR3 is CASSFTGSTDTQYF. The DNA of the CDR3 is TGTGCCAGCAGCTTTACGGGGAGCACAGATACGCAGTATTTT. Combining the CDR3 with reference TRBV7-3 and TRBJ2-3 gives the whole variable domain GAGVSQTPSNKVTEKGKYVELRCDPISGHTALYWYRQSLGQGPEFLIYFQGTGAADDSGLPNDRFFAVRPEGSVSTLKIQRTERGDSAVYLCASSFTGSTDTQYFGPGTRLTVL.

The genes are TRBV2 and TRBJ2-2; 7 bases match TRBD1. The V segment lost 4 bases and the J segment 5 bases; nucleotides outside the gene matches: 7. Per germline, CDR1 SNHLY and CDR2 FYNNEI. The CDR3 is made up of 15 amino acids. DNA for the CDR3: TGTGCCAGCAGTGTAGGACAGGAGTTAACCGGGGAGCTGTTTTTT. Translating gives CASSVGQELTGELFF.

The CDR3 bases are TGTGCCAGCAGTGAAATTGTACGGGTTGAGCAGTTCTTC. Encoded protein: CASSEIVRVEQFF. The chain carries TRBV6-1 and TRBJ2-1, with unresolved D. Trimming left V 2 bases short and J 9 bases short, with 11 bases between. Germline CDR1 is MNHNS and CDR2 is SASEGT. The CDR3 has 13 residues.

As DNA, the CDR3 is TGTGCCAGCAGAGCTACAGGTCGGGTGGAAAAACTGTTTTTT. Protein product: CASRATGRVEKLFF. This chain connects TRBV27 to TRBJ1-4, with a tentative D call TRBD1 (5 bases). The length of the CDR3 is 14 residues. The germline CDR1 and CDR2 sequences are MNHEY and SMNVEV (reference sequence). V lost 6 bases and J lost 8, with 16 bases in between. Full variable domain (remainder filled in from reference TRBV27 and TRBJ1-4): EAQVTQNPRYLITVTGKKLTVTCSQNMNHEYMSWYRQDPGLGLRQIYYSMNVEVTDKGDVPEGYKVSRKEKRNFPLILESPSPNQTSLYFCASRATGRVEKLFFGSGTQLSVL.

J is TRBJ1-2 and V is TRBV5-4; D not certain. Trimming removed 4 bases from V and 10 bases from J, with 26 bases in between. CDR1 and CDR2 from the germline V gene are SGHNT and YYREEE (reference sequence). The CDR3 is 16 amino acids. The CDR3 spells CASSPPRSDSGRSYTF. The CDR3 region has the DNA TGTGCCAGCAGCCCTCCCCGATCCGACTCCGGCAGATCCTACACCTTC.

The chain carries TRBV28 and TRBJ2-7; TRBD2 aligns across 9 bases. The germline CDR1 and CDR2 sequences are MDHEN and SYDVKM. Trimming cost V 3 bases and J 0 bases; bases outside gene matches: 12. The CDR3 extends over 18 amino acids. CDR3 in DNA: TGTGCCAGCAGTTTTCAGAGCGGGGGGCCCTTCGACTCCTACGAGCAGTACTTC. Protein product: CASSFQSGGPFDSYEQYF. The complete variable domain, with remaining parts taken from reference TRBV28 and TRBJ2-7, reads DVKVTQSSRYLVKRTGEKVFLECVQDMDHENMFWYRQDPGLGLRLIYFSYDVKMKEKGDIPEGYSVSREKKERFSLILESASTNQTSMYLCASSFQSGGPFDSYEQYFGPGTRLTVT.

The gene calls are TRBV7-3 and TRBJ1-1, with D uncertain. CDR3 size: 13 residues. Trimming pared 0 bases from V and 5 bases from J, leaving 7 bases between. Germline V gene data show CDR1 as SGHTA and CDR2 as FQGTGA. CDR3 in amino acids: CASSLTSRTEAFF. CDR3 coding DNA: TGTGCCAGCAGCTTAACGTCGAGGACTGAAGCTTTCTTT.

The chain carries TRBV2 and TRBJ1-1; D might be TRBD1 (6 bases). This CDR3 region has 14 residues. V dropped 2 bases and J dropped 4 bases, with 11 bases sitting between them. Per the germline V gene, CDR1 is SNHLY and CDR2 is FYNNEI. The CDR3, as DNA: TGTGCCAGCAGTGAATGGGGACAAGTCACTGAAGCTTTCTTT. Its translation is CASSEWGQVTEAFF.

The chain uses TRBV10-3 and TRBJ1-6; 8 nucleotides line up with TRBD1. Germline V gene lookup returns CDR1 ENHRY and CDR2 SYGVKD. V lost 2 bases and J lost 4; bases outside the gene matches: 7. This CDR3 has 17 residues. The CDR3 protein is CAISEAKQGGYNSPLHF. The CDR3 DNA is TGTGCCATCAGTGAGGCAAAACAGGGGGGATATAATTCACCCCTCCACTTT.

This clone was seen only once. The chain has TRBV12-5 and TRBJ2-3; D perhaps matches TRBD1 (6 bases). Germline CDR1 reads LGHNT; CDR2 reads FRNRAP. Trimming pared 6 bases from V and 4 bases from J, leaving 17 bases between. This CDR3 has 15 residues. This CDR3 is CASGGHLGPSDTQYF. Here the CDR3 DNA reads TGTGCTAGTGGGGGACATCTGGGACCATCAGATACGCAGTATTTT.